One and the same sample provided the 12 T cell receptor beta chains below, sequenced in a study of a mutant IDH1 vaccine in newly diagnosed glioma. The time point here: baseline, week 1 (first vaccination visit). Noted treatment: pre-vaccination baseline after standard-of-care therapy. Repertoires were generated with immunoSEQ multiplex PCR, while TCRdb's copy carries only in-frame clones and drops some. The repertoire consists of about 92,000 clones, with around four fifths occurring once and the leading ten covering roughly 6.8%. The source material was PBMCs, sampled from a glioma patient treated with radiotherapy, temozolomide or both. The receptors derive from a woman aged 50 to 60 with glioma.

This rearrangement joins TRBV6-5 to TRBJ1-2; D gene ambiguous. Trimming took off 8 bases at V and 0 bases at J, with 10 bases between the two ends. The germline V gene has CDR1 MNHEY and CDR2 SVGAGI. The CDR3 runs 13 residues. In nucleotides, the CDR3 is TGTGCCAGCGGACGGATGTCTAACTATGGCTACACCTTC. It yields the protein CASGRMSNYGYTF.

The chain is built from TRBV27 and TRBJ1-2; tentative D call: TRBD1 (5 bases). V was trimmed by 0 bases and J by 4 bases, leaving 9 bases between them. The germline V gene has CDR1 MNHEY and CDR2 SMNVEV (reference sequence). The CDR3 totals 14 residues. The chain's CDR3 is CASSLSPGLYGYTF. The CDR3 region has the DNA TGTGCCAGCAGTTTATCGCCAGGGCTCTATGGCTACACCTTC.

Only a few counts were recorded for this clone. This rearrangement joins TRBV29-1 to TRBJ1-1; TRBD1 matches 10 bases. CDR1 SQVTM and CDR2 ANQGSEA come from the germline V gene. CDR3 size: 13 residues. Trimming cost V 6 bases and J 4 bases; bases outside gene matches: 5. As DNA, the CDR3 is TGCAGCGTGGCCGGGACAGGGGTCACTGAAGCTTTCTTT. Its translation is CSVAGTGVTEAFF.

The CDR3 sequence: CASSTEGARGTGELFF. DNA of the CDR3: TGTGCCAGCAGTACAGAGGGAGCCCGGGGAACCGGGGAGCTGTTTTTT. The genes are TRBV5-4 and TRBJ2-2; D perhaps matches TRBD2 (5 bases). The CDR3 has 16 amino acids. Germline CDR1 reads SGHNT; CDR2 reads YYREEE (reference sequence). V was shortened by 5 bases and J by 5 bases, with 19 bases between the two germline ends.

The chain links TRBV11-2 to TRBJ1-2; D uncertain. Germline assignment: CDR1 SGHAT and CDR2 FQNNGV. The V end was cut by 5 bases, the J end by 8 bases, with 15 bases between. The CDR3 is 13 residues long. CDR3 nucleotides: TGTGCCAGCAGCCTCAGTGCGGGGATGGGCTACACCTTC. Its protein is CASSLSAGMGYTF. Looking up the rest from reference TRBV11-2 and TRBJ1-2 gives the full variable domain: EAGVAQSPRYKIIEKRQSVAFWCNPISGHATLYWYQQILGQGPKLLIQFQNNGVVDDSQLPKDRFSAERLKGVDSTLKIQPAKLEDSAVYLCASSLSAGMGYTFGSGTRLTVV.

V is TRBV18 and J is TRBJ1-2; D perhaps matches TRBD1 (5 bases). V was pared by 5 bases and J by 4 bases, with 11 bases between. Germline assignment: CDR1 KGHSH and CDR2 LQKENI. This CDR3 is built from 13 residues. As DNA, the CDR3 is TGTGCCAGCTCATCGACAGATTTCTATGGCTACACCTTC. Protein sequence: CASSSTDFYGYTF.

J is TRBJ1-6 and V is TRBV30, with D possibly TRBD1 on 6 matching bases. From germline, CDR1 is GTSNPN and CDR2 SVGIG (reference sequence). There are 14 residues in the CDR3. Trimming shortened V by 1 base and J by 7 bases, and 11 bases separated the two germline ends. The CDR3 reads CAWSGTANNSPLHF. CDR3 DNA: TGTGCCTGGAGTGGGACAGCTAACAATTCACCCCTCCACTTT.

The CDR3: CASSQEKGEQFF. The CDR3 nucleotides are TGTGCCAGCAGCCAAGAAAAGGGTGAGCAGTTCTTC. The V and J genes are TRBV4-2 and TRBJ2-1; D not resolved. The CDR3 has 12 amino acids. V shed 0 bases and J shed 9 bases, with 6 bases lying between them. The germline CDR1 and CDR2 sequences are LGHNA and YNFKEQ.

This chain links TRBV10-3 with TRBJ2-1; 9 nucleotides line up with TRBD1. V shed 10 bases, J shed 8 bases, and the junction held 9 bases outside the gene matches. The CDR3 contains 13 residues. Germline CDR1 reads ENHRY; CDR2 reads SYGVKD. The CDR3 loop is CATRTGVTDEQFF. The DNA for the CDR3 is TGTGCCACCAGGACAGGGGTGACCGATGAGCAGTTCTTC.

This chain joins TRBV29-1 and TRBJ1-2; weak D call: TRBD1 (5 bases). CDR3 length: 13 residues. From germline, CDR1 is SQVTM and CDR2 ANQGSEA. Trimming stripped 7 bases from V and 0 bases from J, with 12 bases between. The CDR3 DNA reads TGCAGCGCCGGGGGGGGGTCTAACTATGGCTACACCTTC. Protein sequence: CSAGGGSNYGYTF.

This chain uses TRBV6-6 with TRBJ1-1, with a weak D call TRBD1 (5 bases). The V gene's germline CDR1 is MNHNY and CDR2 SVGAGI (reference sequence). The CDR3 consists of 15 residues. Trimming removed 2 bases from V and 1 base from J, with 11 bases in between. CDR3 residues: CASSYTVGTNTEAFF. Written as DNA, the CDR3 is TGTGCCAGCAGTTACACGGTTGGGACGAACACTGAAGCTTTCTTT.

V is TRBV6-5 and J is TRBJ1-2; maybe TRBD1 (6 bases). V lost 2 bases and J lost 5, with 12 bases in between. CDR1 MNHEY and CDR2 SVGAGI come from the germline V gene. This CDR3 is built from 14 residues. CDR3 in amino acids: CASSYHRVKYGYTF. The DNA of the CDR3 is TGTGCCAGCAGTTACCACAGGGTCAAATATGGCTACACCTTC.